These 6 T cell receptor beta chains were sequenced from one sample in a study of blood T cell repertoires in COVID-19. Repertoires were generated with immunoSEQ multiplex PCR, while TCRdb's copy carries only in-frame clones and drops some. This sample has 85,000 to 100,000 clones, with just over 85% found just once. Sequencing input: peripheral blood. The source is a man over 45 with COVID-19, enrolled during active disease.

V usage is TRBV7-3 and J usage is TRBJ2-1; TRBD1 matches 9 bases. The J segment lost 3 bases and the V segment lost 2 bases, leaving 5 bases of the junction unmatched. Germline loops: CDR1 SGHTA, CDR2 FQGTGA. This CDR3 has 16 residues. The CDR3 DNA reads as TGTGCCAGCAGCTTAGTCGGGACAGGGAGCTACAATGAGCAGTTCTTC. This gives the protein CASSLVGTGSYNEQFF. Looking up the rest from reference TRBV7-3 and TRBJ2-1 gives the full variable domain: GAGVSQTPSNKVTEKGKYVELRCDPISGHTALYWYRQSLGQGPEFLIYFQGTGAADDSGLPNDRFFAVRPEGSVSTLKIQRTERGDSAVYLCASSLVGTGSYNEQFFGPGTRLTVL.

The V call is TRBV6-5, the J call TRBJ2-5; 7 bases are shared with TRBD1. The CDR3 totals 13 residues. Germline CDR1 and CDR2: MNHEY and SVGAGI. With V trimmed by 5 bases and J by 5 bases, 5 bases remained unmatched. The CDR3 reads CASSLTGAETQYF. The CDR3 region has the DNA TGTGCCAGCAGTCTAACAGGGGCGGAGACCCAGTACTTC.

The rearrangement uses TRBV5-4 and TRBJ2-3; D is possibly TRBD1 (7 bases). Trimming stripped 5 bases from V and 4 bases from J, with 20 bases between. Germline CDR1 is SGHNT and CDR2 is YYREEE (reference sequence). The CDR3 is made up of 16 amino acids. The CDR3 region has the DNA TGTGCCAGCAGGCGGGACAGCTTCCCGGGAGCAGATACGCAGTATTTT. Translating it yields CASRRDSFPGADTQYF.

The chain recombines TRBV7-2 with TRBJ1-1; weak D call: TRBD1 (6 bases). V lost 7 bases to trimming and J lost 0 bases, with 12 bases between them. The CDR3 consists of 14 residues. Germline CDR1 and CDR2: SGHTA and FQGNSA. The CDR3 region is CASIKDSMNTEAFF. The CDR3 DNA is TGTGCCAGCATCAAGGACAGTATGAACACTGAAGCTTTCTTT.

V and J are TRBV28 and TRBJ1-4; TRBD1 matches 9 bases. This CDR3 is 14 amino acids long. V trimming: 6 bases; J trimming: 6 bases; junction bases outside the gene matches: 5. Per the germline V gene, CDR1 is MDHEN and CDR2 is SYDVKM. CDR3 protein: CASSPRDRDEKLFF. CDR3 coding DNA: TGTGCCAGCAGCCCACGGGACAGGGATGAAAAACTGTTTTTT.

The chain recombines TRBV7-9 with TRBJ2-3, with D perhaps TRBD1 (6 bases). The CDR3 is 15 residues long. Germline V lookup: CDR1 SEHNR, CDR2 FQNEAQ (reference sequence). V lost 5 bases and J 2 bases, leaving 14 bases between the germline ends. The CDR3 coding sequence is TGTGCCAGCAGCCCCGGACAGTTTGACACAGATACGCAGTATTTT. Amino acids: CASSPGQFDTDTQYF.